This T cell receptor (beta chain) came from a study of blood T cells in healthy people across ages. PCR was performed a second time for about 6 to 12 cycles using a sample-barcoded 5' primer and a J-beta primer mix. TCRdb re-derived calls from the 5' RACE reads in MiXCR, one entry per CDR3 protein. Here the sample spans some 1,000,000 distinct CDR3 sequences, roughly a quarter being singletons. CDR1 is SGHKS and CDR2 is YYEKEE in the germline V gene (reference sequence). Trimming took 5 bases from V and 5 from J, leaving 19 bases between them. The CDR3 runs 15 residues. These data also featured in a second study, about T cells of mothers and their children.

What was sequenced was blood. J is TRBJ2-5 and V is TRBV5-5; D might be TRBD1 (5 bases). This TCR derives from a girl aged 2 to 10 in good health. The CDR3 protein is CASRHAYGAGETQYF. In nucleotides, the CDR3 is TGTGCCAGCAGGCACGCTTATGGGGCAGGGGAGACCCAGTACTTC.